This T cell receptor beta chain was retrieved from a study of T cell responses to AZD1222 COVID-19 vaccine. TCRdb's table, derived via immunoSEQ multiplex PCR, lists solely in-frame clones and lacks some. Counted here are fewer than 250,000 clones, about 93% occurring once; the ten biggest clones make up approximately 1%. Turning to this clone: Its specificity is unknown. This CDR3 is also generated by other DNA sequences in the sample.

Study results and caveats: Spike-specific TCR breadth and depth were elevated following two AZD1222 doses. Donors were chiefly white British, with a greater number of females, and clonal diversity was perhaps underestimated. Unmutated variant regions reportedly attract nearly half of all spike-specific TCRs. CD4 TCRs covered the whole spike, strongest at regions 160-218 and 743-854.

The clonotype was recovered from an adult in good health. The specimen was peripheral blood, collected on day 0 of MenACWY control vaccination.

The CDR3 DNA sequence: TGCGCCAGCAGCTTGGGGGCAACTAATGAAAAACTGTTTTTT. This codes for CASSLGATNEKLFF. The genes are TRBV5-1 and TRBJ1-4, with D hard to call. The CDR3 covers 14 residues. The V and J ends lost 0 bases and 0 bases respectively, with 3 bases between them. Germline-derived CDR1 and CDR2 are SGHRS and YFSETQ.